This paragraph reports one TCR beta chain. This clone was found once. No cognate antigen has been identified for it. No base quality information exists; no much larger clone differs at one position. The data stem from a study of shared clonotypes between healthy human individuals (dated by TCRdb to the early 2020s). About the study as a whole: The cohort comprised a couple of women and a few men aged 18 to 49 years. For each donor, CD4 naive and CD4 memory were each given three plates, CD8 naive was given two plates, and CD8 memory was given one plate. The study deeply sequenced blood TCR repertoires of five healthy adults to estimate repertoire size and the extent of clonotype sharing between individuals. Different laboratories and diverse techniques were used to prepare libraries and sequence TCR repertoires, to increase sequencing depth and limit assay-specific biases. Each donor's leukapheresis produced roughly between roughly 0.94 and 9.5 billion PBMCs. Paper-wide results and their limitations: Compared with non-shared clonotypes, clonotypes shared by all four sorted-subset donors had higher generation probabilities. The small number of donors limited the genetic and exposure-history diversity represented. When several donors were compared, the shared fraction of clonotypes was about 5% for naive CD4, around 4% for naive CD8, about 2.5% for memory CD4, and approximately 0.4% for memory CD8. Naive subsets generally had larger estimated clonotype richness than memory subsets. Rarefaction of sorted-subset datasets indicated incomplete sequencing despite the large sequencing depth. Sampling was limited to blood, and TCR repertoires in tissue likely differ from TCR repertoires in blood. Pairwise subsampling indicated that sequencing depth was expected to affect the degree of clonotype sharing among donors.

CDR1 ENHRY and CDR2 SYGVKD were looked up in the germline V gene. The CDR3, cysteine through phenylalanine, is 17 amino acids long. Only the CDR3 region is kept as DNA, spanning 51 bases read in frame from base 1. Trimming accounts for 5 bases at V and 1 base at J, while the number of junction bases matched to no gene is 7. TCR CDR3 regions were amplified from genomic DNA by multiplex PCR using the deep immunoSEQ assay. Extracted genomic DNA from each cell subset was spread evenly across all wells of several immunoSEQ 96-well plates, with each plate serving as a replicate. For sorted subsets, roughly 0.2 ug genomic DNA, equal to approximately 30,000 T cell genomes, was loaded into each replicate PCR. Purified libraries were measured with a Qubit 3.0 fluorometer, size-checked on a Bioanalyzer 2100, and measured again with the KAPA Library Quantification kit. A separate single-read 150-cycle Illumina NextSeq 550 flow cell was used to sequence each immunoSEQ 96-well plate. Per the original workflow: Because only junctional sequences without quality scores were contained in the immunoSEQ output, filtering matching that applied to full-length reads could not be performed. To assign V/J genes and CDR3, sequences were annotated using PyIR, a Python wrapper for IgBLAST v1.9, with IMGT germline references. Reads with weak V/J assignments (E-value above 1e-6), missing CDR3, stop codons, out-of-frame junctions, or ambiguous translated residues were removed. V3J clonotypes were defined by identical inferred V gene, J gene, and CDR3 amino acid sequence. Percentage overlap between repertoires was computed as shared unique clonotypes divided by the size of the smaller repertoire. Repertoire richness was assessed with RTK rarefaction, the Chao1 estimator, and Recon v2.1 estimates of unobserved clonotypes. Generation probabilities were computed with OLGA for all TCRbeta clonotypes obtained by the gDNA method from several donors. TCRdb re-hosts the immuneACCESS table, in-frame sequences only. Its copies lack some clones; in the studies checked, an unresolved V gene accounts for under half of them, and the cause for the rest is not known. The V and J calls and clone size come from that table; D and trimming were worked out from the DNA. This sample lists approximately 980,000 clones; around 80% were detected once. About 1.5% of the sample is held by the ten biggest clonotypes.

Healthy HIV-negative adults with no recently reported acute infections or vaccinations were included as donors. Only Caucasian adults living in Nashville, Tennessee, USA were represented among the donors. CD4+ T cells were enriched by magnetic negative selection, after which naive cells were positively selected on CD45RA and the negative fraction was taken as the memory subset. After blood collection by leukapheresis, PBMCs were isolated using Ficoll-Histopaque density gradient centrifugation and then cryopreserved in the vapor phase of liquid nitrogen. Analytical flow cytometry was used to check the purity and quantity of every magnetically sorted T cell population. Genomic DNA was isolated from every sorted fraction and measured by UV absorbance on a Nanodrop 2000c.

Sequencing was performed on memory CD4+ T cells sorted from blood. The cell subset or site label, read with the paper, signifies: CD45RA-negative fraction. This chain is built from TRBV10-3 and TRBJ2-5, and TRBD2 aligns with 13 junction nucleotides. The source of this sequence is a man aged 18 to 29 in good health. The CDR3 reads CAISSVGLAGTQETQYF. The bases read TGTGCCATCAGTTCGGTGGGACTAGCGGGGACCCAAGAGACCCAGTACTTC.